The rows below give T cell receptor beta chains drawn from one sample of a study of cytomegalovirus exposure and HLA in healthy donors. The data were produced by immunoSEQ multiplex PCR, yet TCRdb's version contains in-frame clones alone and is incomplete. This table holds 150,000 to 250,000 clones, roughly four fifths found once. Sequenced sample: PBMCs. The receptors were gathered from a boy younger than 10 in good health and CMV-seronegative. Both conserved end residues are part of each CDR3. Fields, in order: V gene, clone size, J gene, CDR3 length, D gene, CDR3 DNA, CDR3 protein. The D gene is left open where the match is weak. A clone size is listed for some rows: how often the clone was seen (once, few, many), or a class if it is expanded.

V: TRBV30; size: once; J: TRBJ2-3; length: 18; D: TRBD2; DNA: TGTGCCTGGAGTCCCGGGACTAGCGGGGGTGCGGCCCCAGATACGCAGTATTTT; CDR3: CAWSPGTSGGAAPDTQYF
V: TRBV7-2; size: .; J: TRBJ1-2; length: 15; D: TRBD1; DNA: TGTGCCAGCAGCTTCCGACAGGGGAGGGACTATGGCTACACCTTC; CDR3: CASSFRQGRDYGYTF
V: TRBV5-1; size: .; J: TRBJ1-2; length: 16; D: .; DNA: TGCGCCAGCAGCTTGGACGCAGGGCGTGACCTCTATGGCTACACCTTC; CDR3: CASSLDAGRDLYGYTF
V: TRBV7-2; size: .; J: TRBJ1-2; length: 12; D: .; DNA: TGTGCCAGCAGCCCAGCGGGTGGTCGCTACACCTTC; CDR3: CASSPAGGRYTF
V: TRBV30; size: few; J: TRBJ2-1; length: 13; D: TRBD2; DNA: TGTGCCTGGAGAAATAGCGGGGGGAATGAGCAGTTCTTC; CDR3: CAWRNSGGNEQFF
V: TRBV7-9; size: .; J: TRBJ1-2; length: 16; D: .; DNA: TGTGCCAGCAGCGAGGGGAGGGGTAGTTCGGTCTATGGCTACACCTTC; CDR3: CASSEGRGSSVYGYTF
V: TRBV6-6; size: .; J: TRBJ2-3; length: 11; D: TRBD2; DNA: TGTGCCAGCGGACTGACTAGCGGGGTGTATTTT; CDR3: CASGLTSGVYF
V: TRBV18; size: once; J: TRBJ1-2; length: 15; D: .; DNA: TGTGCCAGCTCTACCAGTCTGTTTCAGGGTGAGGGCTACACCTTC; CDR3: CASSTSLFQGEGYTF
V: TRBV11-1; size: few; J: TRBJ2-5; length: 14; D: TRBD2; DNA: TGTGCCAGCAGCTCGGCAGCGGGGGCAGAGACCCAGTACTTC; CDR3: CASSSAAGAETQYF
V: TRBV5-6; size: .; J: TRBJ1-2; length: 13; D: .; DNA: TGTGCCAGCAGGCCGCAGGGGAACTATGGCTACACCTTC; CDR3: CASRPQGNYGYTF
V: TRBV5-1; size: few; J: TRBJ2-7; length: 16; D: TRBD1; DNA: TGCGCCAGCAGCTGGGGGACAGGGACCCTCTCCTACGAGCAGTACTTC; CDR3: CASSWGTGTLSYEQYF
V: TRBV30; size: .; J: TRBJ2-5; length: 15; D: TRBD2; DNA: TGTGCCTGGGGAGGACTAGCGGGGGGGGGAGAGACCCAGTACTTC; CDR3: CAWGGLAGGGETQYF
V: TRBV4-3; size: once; J: TRBJ2-2; length: 15; D: .; DNA: TGCGCCAGCAGCCCCAGGGGCGCAGGTCCCGGGGAGCTGTTTTTT; CDR3: CASSPRGAGPGELFF
V: TRBV7-9; size: .; J: TRBJ2-5; length: 11; D: .; DNA: TGTGCCAGCAGCTTACAGGAGACCCAGTACTTC; CDR3: CASSLQETQYF
V: TRBV11-1; size: .; J: TRBJ2-5; length: 13; D: .; DNA: TGTGCCAGCAGTCGGGGGTACCAAGAGACCCAGTACTTC; CDR3: CASSRGYQETQYF
V: TRBV19; size: few; J: TRBJ1-1; length: 15; D: TRBD1; DNA: TGTGCCAGTAGTACCAACAGGGGGCGGGACACTGAAGCTTTCTTT; CDR3: CASSTNRGRDTEAFF
V: TRBV19; size: few; J: TRBJ1-3; length: 12; D: .; DNA: TGTGCCAGTCTTGGGCTCAGAAACACCATATATTTT; CDR3: CASLGLRNTIYF
V: TRBV2; size: .; J: TRBJ2-3; length: 13; D: TRBD1; DNA: TGTGCCCCCTGGGACAGGGAAGGGGATACGCAGTATTTT; CDR3: CAPWDREGDTQYF
V: TRBV4-1; size: once; J: TRBJ1-1; length: 18; D: .; DNA: TGCGCCAGCAGCCAAGGGACGTATGTTGGGGGGAGTAGAGCCGAAGCTTTCTTT; CDR3: CASSQGTYVGGSRAEAFF
V: TRBV7-9; size: .; J: TRBJ2-1; length: 15; D: TRBD2; DNA: TGTGCCAGCAGCCGTACTAGCGGGGGGGCAAATGAGCAGTTCTTC; CDR3: CASSRTSGGANEQFF
V: TRBV5-1; size: .; J: TRBJ2-3; length: 18; D: TRBD2; DNA: TGCGCCAGCAGCCGCAGACTAGCGGGGGGGCCGGAGGGTAGTACGCAGTATTTT; CDR3: CASSRRLAGGPEGSTQYF
V: TRBV7-9; size: once; J: TRBJ1-2; length: 15; D: TRBD1; DNA: TGTGCCAGCAGCTGGGGGGACAGTGGACCCAGTGGCTACACCTTC; CDR3: CASSWGDSGPSGYTF
V: TRBV21-1; size: few; J: TRBJ2-7; length: 15; D: .; DNA: TGTGCCATACCTCAGGGGGAGCCCCCACCAGACGAGCAGTACTTC; CDR3: CAIPQGEPPPDEQYF
V: TRBV19; size: .; J: TRBJ2-3; length: 14; D: TRBD1; DNA: TGTGCCAGTAGTATACAGGGGGCCACAGATACGCAGTATTTT; CDR3: CASSIQGATDTQYF
V: TRBV7-3; size: .; J: TRBJ2-3; length: 14; D: .; DNA: TGTGCCAGCAGCTTAACGTTCGCTAGCCATACGCAGTATTTT; CDR3: CASSLTFASHTQYF
V: TRBV29-1; size: .; J: TRBJ2-2; length: 13; D: .; DNA: TGCAGCGTGGAAAGGGGGTACCCCGGGGAGCTGTTTTTT; CDR3: CSVERGYPGELFF
V: TRBV13; size: .; J: TRBJ1-1; length: 14; D: TRBD1; DNA: TGTGCCAGCAGCTTAGGACCGGGACAGGGAGAAGCTTTCTTT; CDR3: CASSLGPGQGEAFF
V: TRBV4-2; size: .; J: TRBJ2-7; length: 15; D: .; DNA: TGTGCCAGCAGCCAAGCTGGTCTACGGGGTGCCGAGCAGTACTTC; CDR3: CASSQAGLRGAEQYF
V: TRBV12-5; size: few; J: TRBJ2-7; length: 15; D: TRBD2; DNA: TGTGCTAGTGGTTTCCTAGCGGGGGACTCCTACGAGCAGTACTTC; CDR3: CASGFLAGDSYEQYF
V: TRBV6-5; size: .; J: TRBJ2-6; length: 15; D: .; DNA: TGTGCCAGCAGTTGGGACAACTCTGGGGCCAACGTCCTGACTTTC; CDR3: CASSWDNSGANVLTF
V: TRBV9; size: .; J: TRBJ2-3; length: 15; D: .; DNA: TGTGCCAGCAGCGTAAGGTGGACCGCCACAGGTACGCAGTATTTT; CDR3: CASSVRWTATGTQYF
V: TRBV6-5; size: .; J: TRBJ2-1; length: 14; D: TRBD2; DNA: TGTGCCAGCAGTCTACTAGCGGGGGACAATGAGCAGTTCTTC; CDR3: CASSLLAGDNEQFF
V: TRBV6-6; size: .; J: TRBJ1-2; length: 13; D: .; DNA: TGTGCCAGCAGTTATGGGGGGATGTATGGCTACACCTTC; CDR3: CASSYGGMYGYTF